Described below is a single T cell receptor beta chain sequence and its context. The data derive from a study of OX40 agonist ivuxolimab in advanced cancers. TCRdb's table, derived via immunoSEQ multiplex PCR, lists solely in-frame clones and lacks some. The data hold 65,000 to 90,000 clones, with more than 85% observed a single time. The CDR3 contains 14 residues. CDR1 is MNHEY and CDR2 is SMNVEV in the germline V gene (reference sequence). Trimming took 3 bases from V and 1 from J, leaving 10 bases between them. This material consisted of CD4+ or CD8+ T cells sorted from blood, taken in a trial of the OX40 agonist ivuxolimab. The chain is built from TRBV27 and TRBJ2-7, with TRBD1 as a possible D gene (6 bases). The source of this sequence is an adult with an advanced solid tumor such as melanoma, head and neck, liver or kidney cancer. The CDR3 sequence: CASSFWGQSYEQYF. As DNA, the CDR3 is TGTGCCAGCAGTTTTTGGGGACAATCCTACGAGCAGTACTTC.